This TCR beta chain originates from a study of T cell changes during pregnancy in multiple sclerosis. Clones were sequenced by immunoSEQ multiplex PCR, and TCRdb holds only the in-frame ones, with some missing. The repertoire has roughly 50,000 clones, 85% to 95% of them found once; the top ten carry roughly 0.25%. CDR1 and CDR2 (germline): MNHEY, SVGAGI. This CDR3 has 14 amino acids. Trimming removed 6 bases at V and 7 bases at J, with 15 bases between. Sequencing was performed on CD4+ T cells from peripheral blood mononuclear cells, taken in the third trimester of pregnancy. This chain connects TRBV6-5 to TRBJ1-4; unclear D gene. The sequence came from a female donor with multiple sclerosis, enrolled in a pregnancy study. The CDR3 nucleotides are TGTGCCAGCAGCCTTAGGAGGTTTAGTGAAAAACTGTTTTTT. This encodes CASSLRRFSEKLFF.